Below are 17 T cell receptor beta chains sequenced from a single sample in a study of cytomegalovirus exposure and HLA in healthy donors. A multiplex PCR was run with 60 Vbeta primers and 13 Jbeta primers. The repertoire was sequenced with immunoSEQ multiplex PCR; TCRdb's copy has only in-frame clones and lacks some. The sample carries 120,000 to 150,000 clones, 65% to 85% recorded once. The sample comprised PBMCs. The receptors were sampled from a woman between 40 and 50 years old in good health and CMV-seropositive.

This chain links TRBV28 with TRBJ2-1; D may be TRBD1 (5 bases). CDR3 length: 15 residues. Looked up from germline, CDR1 is MDHEN and CDR2 is SYDVKM. V lost 7 bases and J 4 bases, leaving 17 bases between the germline ends. The CDR3 DNA reads as TGTGCCAGCACCTTGGGGCAGGGTGGTTACAATGAGCAGTTCTTC. Its protein product is CASTLGQGGYNEQFF.

This sequence joins TRBV7-3 and TRBJ1-2; maybe TRBD1 (5 bases). Trimming pared 2 bases from V and 2 bases from J, leaving 6 bases between. Germline V gene sequence: CDR1 SGHTA, CDR2 FQGTGA. This CDR3 has 13 residues. The chain's CDR3 is CASSLAGNYGYTF. As DNA, the CDR3 is TGTGCCAGCAGCTTAGCAGGGAACTATGGCTACACCTTC. Complete variable domain (other parts from reference TRBV7-3 and TRBJ1-2): GAGVSQTPSNKVTEKGKYVELRCDPISGHTALYWYRQSLGQGPEFLIYFQGTGAADDSGLPNDRFFAVRPEGSVSTLKIQRTERGDSAVYLCASSLAGNYGYTFGSGTRLTVV.

This sequence joins TRBV6-5 and TRBJ2-1; possible D gene TRBD2, 6 bases. The germline V gene has CDR1 MNHEY and CDR2 SVGAGI. V dropped 0 bases and J dropped 9 bases, with 9 bases sitting between them. This CDR3 contains 13 residues. CDR3 bases: TGTGCCAGCAGTTACTCTGGGGGGTCTGAGCAGTTCTTC. Translating gives CASSYSGGSEQFF.

The rearrangement uses TRBV10-3 and TRBJ1-1; D remains ambiguous. The V end lost 0 bases, the J end lost 1 base, and 6 bases lay between the germline ends. The CDR3 length is 14 residues. In germline, CDR1 is ENHRY, CDR2 SYGVKD. This CDR3 reads CAISESPGNTEAFF. As DNA, the CDR3 is TGTGCCATCAGTGAGTCCCCCGGGAACACTGAAGCTTTCTTT.

The DNA of the CDR3 is TGTGCCAGCAGCTTAACCGGGGGGCGCACAGATACGCAGTATTTT. This sequence encodes CASSLTGGRTDTQYF. The chain is built from TRBV7-3 and TRBJ2-3; D is perhaps TRBD2 (7 bases). The CDR3 is 15 residues long. CDR1 and CDR2 (germline): SGHTA, FQGTGA. Between the trimmed V and J ends, which lost 0 bases and 1 base, there was a span of 8 bases.

V gene TRBV19 combines with J gene TRBJ1-5; D is unresolved. The CDR3 has 15 amino acids. V was pared by 9 bases and J by 0 bases, with 15 bases between. CDR1 and CDR2 (germline): LNHDA, SQIVND (reference sequence). The CDR3: CASAGLGLSNQPQHF. DNA for the CDR3: TGTGCCAGCGCTGGACTTGGCCTTAGCAATCAGCCCCAGCATTTT.

In this sample, this clone turned up a few times. The chain joins TRBV9 to TRBJ1-5; 8 bases are shared with TRBD1. The germline V gene encodes CDR1 SGDLS and CDR2 YYNGEE. V lost 1 base, J lost 0 bases, and 15 bases stayed unmatched. There are 20 residues in the CDR3. The CDR3 reads CASSVLRTGPKTYSNQPQHF. CDR3 bases: TGTGCCAGCAGCGTACTAAGGACAGGGCCGAAGACTTATAGCAATCAGCCCCAGCATTTT. Complete variable domain (other parts from reference TRBV9 and TRBJ1-5): DSGVTQTPKHLITATGQRVTLRCSPRSGDLSVYWYQQSLDQGLQFLIQYYNGEERAKGNILERFSAQQFPDLHSELNLSSLELGDSALYFCASSVLRTGPKTYSNQPQHFGDGTRLSIL.

This chain connects TRBV28 to TRBJ2-7; 8 bases line up with TRBD1. CDR1 is MDHEN, CDR2 SYDVKM, per germline. The CDR3 is 16 amino acids. V lost 7 bases, J lost 2 bases, and 13 bases stayed unmatched. The DNA of the CDR3 is TGTGCCAGCACTGAAGGCGGGGACAGGTTTACCTACGAGCAGTACTTC. Translation gives CASTEGGDRFTYEQYF. Supplemented by reference TRBV28 and TRBJ2-7, the full variable domain reads DVKVTQSSRYLVKRTGEKVFLECVQDMDHENMFWYRQDPGLGLRLIYFSYDVKMKEKGDIPEGYSVSREKKERFSLILESASTNQTSMYLCASTEGGDRFTYEQYFGPGTRLTVT.

V and J are TRBV6-5 and TRBJ1-2; TRBD1 aligns across 12 bases. This CDR3 is built from 14 residues. With V trimmed by 5 bases and J by 8 bases, 6 bases remained unmatched. Germline V CDR1 and CDR2: MNHEY, SVGAGI. The CDR3 sequence is CASSGTGGTSGYTF. As DNA, the CDR3 is TGTGCCAGCAGTGGGACAGGGGGCACAAGCGGCTACACCTTC.

The V call is TRBV6-5, the J call TRBJ1-3; D is ambiguous. This CDR3 is 14 amino acids long. Trimming stripped 7 bases from V and 0 bases from J, with 10 bases between. Germline V gene sequence: CDR1 MNHEY, CDR2 SVGAGI. CDR3 DNA: TGTGCCAGCACACCAGAGGGCTCTGGAAACACCATATATTTT. Translation: CASTPEGSGNTIYF.

The V gene is TRBV7-6, the J gene TRBJ2-7, with 10 nucleotides matching TRBD2. The germline CDR1 and CDR2 sequences are SGHVS and FNYEAQ. This CDR3 region has 16 residues. V was clipped by 5 bases and J by 6 bases; unmatched bases: 13. CDR3 nucleotide sequence: TGTGCCAGCAGCGCTAGACTAGCGGGCTTGAACAGCGAGCAGTACTTC. This codes for CASSARLAGLNSEQYF. The variable domain in full, with the rest retrieved from reference TRBV7-6 and TRBJ2-7, is GAGVSQSPRYKVTKRGQDVALRCDPISGHVSLYWYRQALGQGPEFLTYFNYEAQQDKSGLPNDRFSAERPEGSISTLTIQRTEQRDSAMYRCASSARLAGLNSEQYFGPGTRLTVT.

The rearrangement joins TRBV6-1 to TRBJ1-2; 9 nucleotides align to TRBD1. With V trimmed by 3 bases and J by 6 bases, 2 bases remained unmatched. The CDR3 contains 13 residues. Looked up from germline, CDR1 is MNHNS and CDR2 is SASEGT. CDR3 DNA: TGTGCCAGCAGTGAGGGACAGGGAAATGGCTACACCTTC. This gives the protein CASSEGQGNGYTF.

The chain combines TRBV7-2 with TRBJ2-7, with D perhaps matching TRBD1 (5 bases). Germline V lookup: CDR1 SGHTA, CDR2 FQGNSA. This CDR3 is 15 amino acids long. Trimming removed 5 bases at V and 1 base at J, with 15 bases between. The CDR3: CASSVQGTLSYEQYF. CDR3 sequence (DNA): TGTGCCAGCAGCGTGCAGGGCACCTTATCCTACGAGCAGTACTTC. The whole variable domain, remainder taken from reference TRBV7-2 and TRBJ2-7, is GAGVSQSPSNKVTEKGKDVELRCDPISGHTALYWYRQSLGQGLEFLIYFQGNSAPDKSGLPSDRFSAERTGGSVSTLTIQRTQQEDSAVYLCASSVQGTLSYEQYFGPGTRLTVT.

This chain links TRBV5-1 with TRBJ2-7; perhaps TRBD2 as D (6 bases). V dropped 4 bases and J dropped 1 base, with 6 bases sitting between them. The CDR3 extends over 12 amino acids. From germline, CDR1 is SGHRS and CDR2 YFSETQ. The CDR3 region is CASSGRSYEQYF. CDR3 sequence (DNA): TGCGCCAGCAGCGGGAGGTCCTACGAGCAGTACTTC.

Concerning this clone: Other DNA sequences from this sample encode an identical CDR3 as well. The chain recombines TRBV18 with TRBJ1-2; D might be TRBD1 (5 bases). The CDR3 totals 13 residues. Germline V gene sequence: CDR1 KGHSH, CDR2 LQKENI. V lost 3 bases and J lost 1, with 6 bases in between. The CDR3 loop is CASSPDSNYGYTF. The CDR3 region has the DNA TGTGCCAGCTCACCCGACAGTAACTATGGCTACACCTTC.

The genes are TRBV27 and TRBJ1-1, with 8 positions matching TRBD1. CDR1 is MNHEY and CDR2 is SMNVEV in the germline V gene (reference sequence). This CDR3 has 15 amino acids. V shed 7 bases and J 5 bases; nucleotides not matched to a gene: 12. As DNA, the CDR3 is TGTGCCAGCACCAAACTCGGACAGGGTAATACTGAAGCTTTCTTT. It yields the protein CASTKLGQGNTEAFF.

The genes are TRBV18 and TRBJ1-1; 10 bases agree with TRBD1. Germline V CDR1 and CDR2: KGHSH, LQKENI. Unmatched junction bases numbered 6, after V lost 4 bases and J lost 4 bases. This CDR3 spans 15 amino acids. CDR3 DNA sequence: TGTGCCAGCTCACAAAGACAGGGGGCGAGCACTGAAGCTTTCTTT. Protein product: CASSQRQGASTEAFF.